These 7 T cell receptor beta chains were all obtained from the same sample, sequenced in a study of blood T cell repertoires in COVID-19. The assay was immunoSEQ multiplex PCR, and TCRdb's table has in-frame clones only and misses some. The table includes some 14,000 clones, approximately 84% detected once. Sequencing was carried out using peripheral blood. These receptors were obtained from a human donor in a cohort sampled during active COVID-19.

This clone was recorded only once. This chain uses TRBV10-3 with TRBJ2-7, with a weak D call TRBD2 (5 bases). This CDR3 is built from 13 residues. Germline V gene data show CDR1 as ENHRY and CDR2 as SYGVKD. Trimming stripped 5 bases from V and 6 bases from J, with 14 bases between. The DNA for the CDR3 is TGTGCCATCAGTCCCAACACGGACTCCGAGCAGTACTTC. Its protein is CAISPNTDSEQYF.

The chain recombines TRBV19 with TRBJ1-6, with unresolved D. The CDR3 is 15 amino acids. V lost 3 bases, J lost 8 bases, and 14 bases lay in between. CDR1 and CDR2 from the germline V gene are LNHDA and SQIVND (reference sequence). The CDR3: CASSISNPSDSPLHF. The CDR3 region has the DNA TGTGCCAGTAGTATCTCAAACCCATCGGATTCACCCCTCCACTTT.

This clone was detected only once. The chain is built from TRBV18 and TRBJ2-5; 9 positions match TRBD1. The V and J ends lost 5 bases and 5 bases, in that order; junction bases with no gene match: 3. CDR1 is KGHSH, CDR2 LQKENI, per germline. The CDR3 runs 13 residues. CDR3 sequence reads: CASSWTGAETQYF. CDR3 DNA: TGTGCCAGCTCATGGACAGGGGCCGAGACCCAGTACTTC.

The V gene is TRBV9, the J gene TRBJ2-5; 11 bases fit TRBD2. CDR3 size: 15 residues. V trimming: 3 bases; J trimming: 2 bases; junction bases outside the gene matches: 3. Germline CDR1 reads SGDLS; CDR2 reads YYNGEE. The CDR3 sequence: CASSALAGEQETQYF. The CDR3, as DNA: TGTGCCAGCAGCGCACTAGCGGGAGAACAAGAGACCCAGTACTTC.

The chain couples TRBV6-1 to TRBJ1-6; TRBD1 agrees at 10 bases. This CDR3 is built from 15 residues. Germline CDR1 and CDR2: MNHNS and SASEGT. V dropped 2 bases and J dropped 10; count of bases not matched to a gene: 5. DNA of the CDR3: TGTGCCAGCAGTGAACCGGGACAGGGGCGATCACCCCTCCACTTT. It yields the protein CASSEPGQGRSPLHF.

J is TRBJ2-7 and V is TRBV19; TRBD1 matches at 8 bases. Germline trimming cut 5 bases from V and 4 bases from J; bases unmatched to any gene: 7. Germline CDR1 and CDR2: LNHDA and SQIVND (reference sequence). The CDR3 extends over 14 amino acids. The CDR3: CASSSIGQGYEQYF. Written as DNA, the CDR3 is TGTGCCAGTAGTTCAATCGGACAGGGTTACGAGCAGTACTTC.

This sequence joins TRBV27 and TRBJ1-1; a possible D gene is TRBD1 (6 bases). Germline V gives CDR1 MNHEY, CDR2 SMNVEV (reference sequence). This CDR3 is 17 amino acids long. Trimming took off 6 bases at V and 1 base at J, with 21 bases between the two ends. The CDR3 protein is CASRTFRGSLGNTEAFF. CDR3 in DNA: TGTGCCAGCAGAACCTTCAGGGGCAGTCTTGGGAACACTGAAGCTTTCTTT.